The 12 T cell receptor beta chains presented below share a single source sample, sequenced in a study of post-analysis software for immune sequencing data. For these TCRs, the target antigens are not known. Whole-study results and caveats: Comparison of patients with controls showed 4 to 6 TRBV segments more frequent in patients, TRBV5-6, TRBV5-1 and TRBV20-1 among them.

Incorporated into the TCR beta cDNA libraries were unique molecular identifiers, which served to reduce PCR and sequencing biases. TCRdb ran MiXCR on the PCR reads and lists one entry per CDR3 protein. The repertoire has about 760,000 distinct CDR3 sequences, approximately 30% of them found once; the top ten carry 0.55% to 0.65%. Sequenced input: blood. The receptors shown here come from a girl aged 10 to 17 with multiple sclerosis.

This clonotype was observed at least ten times. V gene TRBV6-5 combines with J gene TRBJ2-1, with 9 bases fitting TRBD1. The CDR3 totals 16 residues. Germline CDR1 is MNHEY and CDR2 is SVGAGI. V lost 0 bases and J lost 7; bases outside the gene matches: 7. DNA for the CDR3: TGTGCCAGCAGTTACTCGAGGGGACAGGGTTGGAATGAGCAGTTCTTC. Encoded protein: CASSYSRGQGWNEQFF.

CDR3 residues: CASSLEGVREAFF. DNA for the CDR3: TGCGCCAGCAGCTTGGAGGGAGTTCGTGAAGCTTTCTTT. The chain is built from TRBV5-1 and TRBJ1-1; D unclear. Per the germline V gene, CDR1 is SGHRS and CDR2 is YFSETQ. V was cut by 0 bases and J by 7 bases, with 10 bases left in between. This CDR3 comprises 13 residues.

V is TRBV4-1 and J is TRBJ2-5; TRBD2 matches 10 bases. Germline CDR1 MGHRA, CDR2 YSYEKL. V was pared by 0 bases and J by 4 bases, with 5 bases of the junction left unmatched. The CDR3 totals 16 residues. The CDR3 spells CASSQESGRAGETQYF. Here the CDR3 DNA reads TGCGCCAGCAGCCAAGAAAGCGGGAGGGCCGGAGAGACCCAGTACTTC.

The chain combines TRBV20-1 with TRBJ2-3; a possible D gene is TRBD1 (6 bases). The CDR3 sequence is 12 residues long. The V gene's germline CDR1 is DFQATT and CDR2 SNEGSKA (reference sequence). The CDR3, as DNA: TGCAGCGGTTACAGGGCGGGCAGTACGCAGTATTTT. It codes for CSGYRAGSTQYF.

The rearrangement uses TRBV28 and TRBJ2-5; D is undetermined. This CDR3 comprises 16 residues. The V end lost 5 bases, the J end lost 2 bases, and 18 bases lay between the germline ends. Germline loops: CDR1 MDHEN, CDR2 SYDVKM. This CDR3 is CASSPSAVPSQETQYF. CDR3 sequence (DNA): TGTGCCAGCAGTCCTTCAGCAGTACCCAGTCAAGAGACCCAGTACTTC.

The chain recombines TRBV6-5 with TRBJ1-5, with D possibly being TRBD1 (5 bases). With 6 bases removed from V and 3 bases from J, the gap between germline ends came to 9 bases. CDR1 and CDR2 (germline): MNHEY, SVGAGI. This CDR3 is built from 13 residues. The DNA for the CDR3 is TGTGCCAGCAGGGACGGACACAATCAGCCCCAGCATTTT. Protein product: CASRDGHNQPQHF.

This clonotype was seen a few times. This chain uses TRBV7-7 with TRBJ2-5; D assignment may be TRBD1 or TRBD2 (5 bases each). Germline loops: CDR1 SSHAT, CDR2 FNYEAQ (reference sequence). The CDR3 is 12 amino acids. The CDR3 region is CAGDRTQETQYF. CDR3 nucleotides: TGTGCTGGGGACCGGACCCAAGAGACCCAGTACTTC.

About this clonotype itself: Being one base from a much bigger clone, this may be a read error. The chain combines TRBV4-3 with TRBJ1-2; TRBD1 aligns across 12 bases. The germline CDR1 and CDR2 sequences are LGHNA and YSLEER. The CDR3 has 16 amino acids. The V and J ends lost 6 bases and 6 bases, in that order; junction bases with no gene match: 11. The CDR3 DNA follows: TGCGCCAGCAGTCGGGACAGGGGGCCGACGAACCATGGCTACACCTTC. It translates to CASSRDRGPTNHGYTF.

The CDR3 region is CASSRPGSFYEQYF. The CDR3, as DNA: TGTGCCAGCAGCCGGCCCGGGTCCTTCTACGAGCAGTACTTC. The gene calls are TRBV7-9 and TRBJ2-7; D is unclear. Trimming left V 5 bases short and J 3 bases short, with 14 bases between. There are 14 residues in the CDR3. Germline CDR1 and CDR2: SEHNR and FQNEAQ (reference sequence).

This clonotype was picked up a small number of times. V is TRBV12-3 or TRBV12-4 and J is TRBJ2-1, with TRBD1 matching 8 bases. Trimming took 2 bases from V and 6 from J; bases not matched to a gene: 3. The CDR3 runs 14 residues. In nucleotides, the CDR3 is TGTGCCAGCAGTTTAATAGGACAGGGCAATGAGCAGTTCTTC. It specifies CASSLIGQGNEQFF.

V usage is TRBV20-1 and J usage is TRBJ2-3, with D perhaps TRBD1 or TRBD2 (5 bases each). Germline V gene lookup returns CDR1 DFQATT and CDR2 SNEGSKA (reference sequence). Trimming pared 3 bases from V and 2 bases from J, leaving 15 bases between. The CDR3 totals 15 residues. In DNA, the CDR3 is TGCAGTGCTAGTGTGACCGGGGACCCCACAGATACGCAGTATTTT. This encodes CSASVTGDPTDTQYF.

This clonotype was counted a few times. The chain joins TRBV7-2 to TRBJ2-5; TRBD1 matches at 7 bases. This CDR3 spans 15 amino acids. The junction had 9 bases not matched to a gene; V was cut back by 5 bases and J by 3 bases. Germline CDR1 SGHTA, CDR2 FQGNSA. CDR3 nucleotide sequence: TGTGCCAGCAGCAGCCGGGACAGAGAAAAAGAGACCCAGTACTTC. This sequence encodes CASSSRDREKETQYF. The full variable domain, in which reference TRBV7-2 and TRBJ2-5 provide the parts outside the CDR3, is GAGVSQSPSNKVTEKGKDVELRCDPISGHTALYWYRQSLGQGLEFLIYFQGNSAPDKSGLPSDRFSAERTGGSVSTLTIQRTQQEDSAVYLCASSSRDREKETQYFGPGTRLLVL.